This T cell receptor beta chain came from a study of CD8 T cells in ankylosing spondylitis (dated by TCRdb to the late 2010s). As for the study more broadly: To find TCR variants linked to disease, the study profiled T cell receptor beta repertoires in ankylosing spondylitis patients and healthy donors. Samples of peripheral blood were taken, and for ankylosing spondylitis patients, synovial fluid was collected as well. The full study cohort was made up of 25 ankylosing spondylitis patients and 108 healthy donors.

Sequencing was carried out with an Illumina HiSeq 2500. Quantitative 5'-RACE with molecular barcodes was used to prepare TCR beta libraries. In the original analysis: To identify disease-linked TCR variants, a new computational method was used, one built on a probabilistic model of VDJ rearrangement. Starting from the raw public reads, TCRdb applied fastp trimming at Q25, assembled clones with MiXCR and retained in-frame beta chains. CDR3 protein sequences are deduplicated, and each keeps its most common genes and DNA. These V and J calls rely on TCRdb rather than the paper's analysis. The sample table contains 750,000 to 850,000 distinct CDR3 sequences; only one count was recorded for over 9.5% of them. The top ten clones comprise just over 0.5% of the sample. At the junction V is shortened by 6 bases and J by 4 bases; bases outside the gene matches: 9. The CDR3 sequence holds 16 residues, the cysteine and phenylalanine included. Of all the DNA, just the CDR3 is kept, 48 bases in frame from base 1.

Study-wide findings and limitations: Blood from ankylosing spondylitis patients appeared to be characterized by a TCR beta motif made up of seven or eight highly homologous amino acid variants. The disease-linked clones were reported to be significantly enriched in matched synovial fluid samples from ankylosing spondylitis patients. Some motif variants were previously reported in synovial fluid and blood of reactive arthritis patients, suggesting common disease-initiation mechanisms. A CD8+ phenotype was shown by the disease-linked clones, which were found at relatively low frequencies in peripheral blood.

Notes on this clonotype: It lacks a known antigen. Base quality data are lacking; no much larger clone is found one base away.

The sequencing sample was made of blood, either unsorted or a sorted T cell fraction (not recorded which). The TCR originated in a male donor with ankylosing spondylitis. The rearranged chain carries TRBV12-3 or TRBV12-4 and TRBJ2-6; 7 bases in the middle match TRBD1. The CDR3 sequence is CASSQNDRAGANVLTF. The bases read TGTGCCAGCAGCCAAAATGACAGGGCGGGGGCCAACGTCCTGACTTTC.